The 29 T cell receptor beta chains listed next were all sequenced from one sample in a study of T cell responses to AZD1222 COVID-19 vaccine. Repertoires were generated with immunoSEQ multiplex PCR, while TCRdb's copy carries only in-frame clones and drops some. The table includes roughly 100,000 clones, 85% to 90% detected once. Sample: peripheral blood, taken on day 0 of AZD1222 vaccination. These receptors were collected from an adult in good health.

The sample holds one count of this clone. This rearrangement joins TRBV6-5 to TRBJ1-6; perhaps TRBD1 as D (6 bases). V lost 8 bases and J 7 bases, leaving 12 bases between the germline ends. This CDR3 has 13 amino acids. The germline V gene has CDR1 MNHEY and CDR2 SVGAGI. CDR3 nucleotide sequence: TGTGCCAGCCTGACAGGTGGAAATTCACCCCTCCACTTT. It is translated as CASLTGGNSPLHF.

As regards this clone: The junction does not match germline at one end; this may be a read error. The chain uses TRBV19 and TRBJ2-3; D may be TRBD1 or TRBD2 (5 bases each). There are 18 residues in the CDR3. Per the germline V gene, CDR1 is LNHDA and CDR2 is SQIVND (reference sequence). For the CDR3, the DNA is TGTGCCGGTAGAAGGACTTATACGGCTGGGGGTAGCACAGATACGCAGTATTTT. It is translated as CAGRRTYTAGGSTDTQYF. Variable domain in full (rest from reference TRBV19 and TRBJ2-3): DGGITQSPKYLFRKEGQNVTLSCEQNLNHDAMYWYRQDPGQGLRLIYYSQIVNDFQKGDIAEGYSVSREKKESFPLTVTSAQKNPTAFYLCAGRRTYTAGGSTDTQYFGPGTRLTVL.

This clone has more than one count but fewer than ten. J is TRBJ2-7 and V is TRBV19, with D unresolved. The CDR3 runs 13 residues. Trimming cost V 5 bases and J 2 bases, with 10 bases left between them. CDR1 LNHDA and CDR2 SQIVND come from the germline V gene (reference sequence). CDR3 amino acids: CASSARPPYEQYF. The CDR3, as DNA: TGTGCCAGTAGTGCCCGCCCACCCTACGAGCAGTACTTC. Supplemented by reference TRBV19 and TRBJ2-7, the full variable domain reads DGGITQSPKYLFRKEGQNVTLSCEQNLNHDAMYWYRQDPGQGLRLIYYSQIVNDFQKGDIAEGYSVSREKKESFPLTVTSAQKNPTAFYLCASSARPPYEQYFGPGTRLTVT.

This clone was seen just once. Here the CDR3 reads CASSPGQKNTEAFF. CDR3 DNA sequence: TGTGCCAGCAGCCCGGGACAGAAGAACACTGAAGCTTTCTTT. V usage is TRBV5-4 and J usage is TRBJ1-1; 7 bases agree with TRBD1. Germline V gene sequence: CDR1 SGHNT, CDR2 YYREEE (reference sequence). V gave up 4 bases and J gave up 1 base; unmatched junction bases: 4. CDR3 length: 14 amino acids.

The chain joins TRBV11-2 to TRBJ2-2, with D perhaps being TRBD1 or TRBD2 (5 bases each). This CDR3 is 15 amino acids long. V was pared by 6 bases and J by 7 bases, with 18 bases between. Germline CDR1 is SGHAT and CDR2 is FQNNGV. The CDR3 region has the DNA TGTGCCAGCAGTTCTCTGATAGGGACGATCGGGGAGCTGTTTTTT. Translation: CASSSLIGTIGELFF.

This chain connects TRBV6-5 to TRBJ1-1; no clear D. V dropped 2 bases and J dropped 5 bases, with 15 bases sitting between them. Germline V CDR1 and CDR2: MNHEY, SVGAGI. The CDR3 spans 15 residues. The CDR3: CASSYSPGKGTEAFF. In DNA form, the CDR3 reads TGTGCCAGCAGTTACAGTCCGGGGAAAGGGACTGAAGCTTTCTTT.

Only a few counts were recorded for this clone. The chain is built from TRBV9 and TRBJ1-1; D gene unclear. V lost 0 bases, J lost 5 bases, and 5 bases lay in between. CDR3 length: 12 amino acids. Germline CDR1 SGDLS, CDR2 YYNGEE. In nucleotides, the CDR3 is TGTGCCAGCAGCGTAGGGACGACTGAAGCTTTCTTT. Translated: CASSVGTTEAFF.

CDR3 region: CATSRAPGGTDTQYF. The CDR3 DNA sequence: TGTGCCACCAGCAGAGCCCCGGGAGGCACAGATACGCAGTATTTT. This chain uses TRBV15 with TRBJ2-3, with D possibly matching TRBD2 (6 bases). The CDR3 has 15 residues. Trimming removed 1 base at V and 1 base at J, with 9 bases between. Germline V gene lookup returns CDR1 LNHNV and CDR2 YYDKDF (reference sequence).

The gene calls are TRBV27 and TRBJ1-5, with D unresolved. The V end lost 2 bases, the J end lost 0 bases, and 8 bases lay between the germline ends. CDR3 length: 15 residues. Germline CDR1 and CDR2: MNHEY and SMNVEV (reference sequence). The CDR3 sequence is CASSLGYYSNQPQHF. As DNA, the CDR3 is TGTGCCAGCAGTTTAGGGTACTATAGCAATCAGCCCCAGCATTTT.

The CDR3 bases are TGTGCCAGCAGCTTAGCAAATTCACCCCTCCACTTT. Translating it yields CASSLANSPLHF. This chain connects TRBV7-9 to TRBJ1-6; no reliable D call. V gave up 0 bases and J gave up 7 bases, with 1 base separating them. Germline V gene data show CDR1 as SEHNR and CDR2 as FQNEAQ (reference sequence). The CDR3 totals 12 residues.

The genes are TRBV5-1 and TRBJ2-3, with D possibly being TRBD1 (5 bases). The CDR3 totals 15 residues. CDR1 SGHRS and CDR2 YFSETQ come from the germline V gene. V was trimmed by 0 bases and J by 0 bases, leaving 8 bases between them. CDR3 residues: CASSLGTPSTDTQYF. The CDR3 coding sequence is TGCGCCAGCAGCTTGGGGACACCTAGCACAGATACGCAGTATTTT. Together with reference TRBV5-1 and TRBJ2-3, the CDR3 gives the full variable domain: KAGVTQTPRYLIKTRGQQVTLSCSPISGHRSVSWYQQTPGQGLQFLFEYFSETQRNKGNFPGRFSGRQFSNSRSEMNVSTLELGDSALYLCASSLGTPSTDTQYFGPGTRLTVL.

The chain employs TRBV9 and TRBJ2-1; TRBD2 agrees at 9 bases. Trimming took 0 bases from V and 7 from J; bases not matched to a gene: 8. The V gene's germline CDR1 is SGDLS and CDR2 YYNGEE. The CDR3 contains 16 residues. The CDR3 region has the DNA TGTGCCAGCAGCGTAGGCGGGGGGGCCAATAGAAATGAGCAGTTCTTC. The encoded protein is CASSVGGGANRNEQFF.

The V call is TRBV5-8, the J call TRBJ2-7; 9 nucleotides agree with TRBD2. Trimming removed 4 bases from V and 2 bases from J; junction bases left unmatched: 10. In germline, CDR1 is SGHTS, CDR2 YDEGEE. The CDR3 runs 16 residues. The CDR3 DNA reads TGTGCCAGCAGCCCCGAGCGGGGCGGGGGGGCCTACGAGCAGTACTTC. It codes for CASSPERGGGAYEQYF.

The V gene is TRBV19, the J gene TRBJ1-2, with TRBD1 matching 7 bases. V gave up 7 bases and J gave up 4 bases; unmatched junction bases: 6. Per the germline V gene, CDR1 is LNHDA and CDR2 is SQIVND (reference sequence). This CDR3 has 13 residues. Here the CDR3 reads CASTRQGGYGYTF. The CDR3 DNA is TGTGCCAGTACTAGACAGGGAGGCTATGGCTACACCTTC.

The chain has TRBV11-2 and TRBJ2-5; D is uncertain. Germline V gene lookup returns CDR1 SGHAT and CDR2 FQNNGV. The CDR3 runs to 12 residues. The ends were cut back, 0 bases at V and 6 bases at J, with 5 bases in the middle. The CDR3 nucleotides read TGTGCCAGCAGCTTAGATCCGAAGACCCAGTACTTC. Translated, it gives CASSLDPKTQYF.

The chain joins TRBV4-1 to TRBJ1-1; no reliable D call. This CDR3 comprises 14 residues. V was shortened by 2 bases and J by 6 bases, with 13 bases between the two germline ends. Per germline, CDR1 MGHRA and CDR2 YSYEKL. The CDR3 loop reads CASSQSLTVSEAFF. DNA for the CDR3: TGCGCCAGCAGCCAATCTTTAACAGTCTCTGAAGCTTTCTTT.

The chain carries TRBV19 and TRBJ2-1; TRBD2 matches 10 bases. The CDR3 sequence is 20 residues long. The V and J ends lost 5 bases and 6 bases, in that order; junction bases with no gene match: 22. The V gene's germline CDR1 is LNHDA and CDR2 SQIVND (reference sequence). The CDR3: CASSSTAVGALAGGSNEQFF. The CDR3, as DNA: TGTGCCAGTAGTTCGACCGCGGTAGGCGCATTAGCGGGGGGCTCCAATGAGCAGTTCTTC.

The rearrangement links TRBV4-1 to TRBJ1-5; D may be TRBD1 (5 bases). The CDR3 extends over 16 amino acids. Trimming took off 0 bases at V and 1 base at J, with 10 bases between the two ends. Germline lookup yields CDR1 MGHRA and CDR2 YSYEKL. This CDR3 reads CASSQEGGPSNQPQHF. The CDR3 nucleotides are TGCGCCAGCAGCCAAGAGGGGGGTCCCAGCAATCAGCCCCAGCATTTT.

In the case of this clone: Other DNA sequences in the sample encode the same CDR3. V is TRBV3-1 (or the pseudogene TRBV3-2) and J is TRBJ2-7; perhaps TRBD1 as D (5 bases). Trimming cost V 3 bases and J 2 bases, with 8 bases left between them. This CDR3 has 13 residues. Germline CDR1 and CDR2: LGHDT and YNNKEL (reference sequence). Here the CDR3 reads CASSQGRAYEQYF. Here the CDR3 DNA reads TGTGCCAGCAGCCAGGGCAGGGCCTACGAGCAGTACTTC.

The chain is built from TRBV29-1 and TRBJ2-3, with TRBD1 matching 10 bases. This CDR3 spans 14 amino acids. Germline assignment: CDR1 SQVTM and CDR2 ANQGSEA. With 7 bases clipped from V and 3 bases from J, the junction kept 7 bases outside the gene matches. CDR3 sequence: CSALRQGATDTQYF. The CDR3 bases are TGCAGCGCCCTGAGACAGGGGGCGACAGATACGCAGTATTTT.

The chain has TRBV4-1 and TRBJ1-4; no firm D call. The ends were cut back, 0 bases at V and 4 bases at J, with 15 bases in the middle. Germline CDR1 is MGHRA and CDR2 is YSYEKL. The CDR3 covers 17 residues. The CDR3 spells CASSQELRFRGNEKLFF. The CDR3 DNA follows: TGCGCCAGCAGCCAAGAACTAAGGTTCAGAGGTAATGAAAAACTGTTTTTT.

V gene TRBV15 combines with J gene TRBJ1-1, with D uncertain. The CDR3 is made up of 16 amino acids. The V gene lost 0 bases and the J gene lost 2 bases, with 13 bases spanning the gap. CDR1 is LNHNV, CDR2 YYDKDF, per germline (reference sequence). The CDR3 nucleotides read TGTGCCACCAGCAGAGAAGGGTTTGGGCCTAACACTGAAGCTTTCTTT. Translated, it gives CATSREGFGPNTEAFF.

The rearrangement joins TRBV5-4 to TRBJ1-3; D may be TRBD1 (6 bases). V was clipped by 4 bases and J by 4 bases, with 18 bases between them. CDR3 length equals 16 residues. Germline values: CDR1 SGHNT, CDR2 YYREEE (reference sequence). The CDR3 DNA sequence: TGTGCCAGCAGCCTGACAGGATTGGTGAGGGGAAACACCATATATTTT. Its translation: CASSLTGLVRGNTIYF.

The V gene is TRBV19, the J gene TRBJ1-2; tentatively, D is TRBD1 (6 bases). The germline V gene encodes CDR1 LNHDA and CDR2 SQIVND (reference sequence). Trimming cost V 6 bases and J 3 bases, with 14 bases left between them. The CDR3 consists of 14 residues. The CDR3 DNA reads as TGTGCCAGTAGGGAACAGGGAGGGGACTATGGCTACACCTTC. It specifies CASREQGGDYGYTF.

This clone was seen a single time. The rearrangement uses TRBV7-9 and TRBJ1-2; D gene unclear. This CDR3 spans 13 amino acids. V lost 5 bases and J lost 6, with 13 bases in between. The germline V gene has CDR1 SEHNR and CDR2 FQNEAQ (reference sequence). CDR3 nucleotide sequence: TGTGCCAGCAGCGGTCTCAGGTCGGATGGCTACACCTTC. Translated, it gives CASSGLRSDGYTF.

The chain carries TRBV14 and TRBJ2-7, with TRBD1 as a possible D gene (6 bases). Germline V gene lookup returns CDR1 SGHDN and CDR2 FVKESK. There are 14 residues in the CDR3. V was cut by 3 bases and J by 2 bases, with 11 bases left in between. CDR3: CASSQRTVAYEQYF. The CDR3 DNA follows: TGTGCCAGCAGCCAGCGGACAGTAGCCTACGAGCAGTACTTC.

The V gene is TRBV19, the J gene TRBJ1-1; 7 positions agree with TRBD1. CDR3 length equals 13 residues. With V trimmed by 7 bases and J by 3 bases, 5 bases remained unmatched. Germline V gives CDR1 LNHDA, CDR2 SQIVND (reference sequence). The CDR3 here is CASMGQGDTEAFF. CDR3 sequence (DNA): TGTGCCAGTATGGGGCAGGGGGACACTGAAGCTTTCTTT.

This chain connects TRBV12-3 or TRBV12-4 to TRBJ2-5; D uncertain. V was cut by 8 bases and J by 7 bases, with 17 bases left in between. The CDR3 consists of 13 residues. CDR3 sequence reads: CASQEQLSGTQYF. The CDR3 coding sequence is TGTGCCAGCCAGGAGCAGTTATCGGGGACCCAGTACTTC.

The chain links TRBV6-5 to TRBJ2-2; no firm D call. The CDR3 is 14 amino acids. From germline, CDR1 is MNHEY and CDR2 SVGAGI. V lost 6 bases to trimming and J lost 6 bases, with 14 bases between them. The CDR3 reads CASRAEVSAGELFF. The CDR3 region has the DNA TGTGCCAGCAGGGCCGAAGTTTCCGCCGGGGAGCTGTTTTTT.